This T cell receptor (beta chain) was retrieved from a study of blood T cell repertoires in COVID-19. Study-wide context: PBMCs, B-cell-depleted T cells, or T cells provided the cDNA or gDNA that made up the material.

Original handling: Amplification from reference gene primers served as the basis for estimated nucleated cell counts. Assay: immunoSEQ multiplex PCR; the TCRdb copy retains only in-frame clones and omits some. V and J calls plus clone size are reproduced from that table; the DNA served to infer D and trimming. The sample includes over 120,000 clones, 75% to 90% of them seen just once. The CDR3 runs to 15 residues. CDR1 is SGHNT and CDR2 is YENEEA in the germline V gene. V lost 0 bases, J lost 0 bases, and 6 bases lay in between. This sequence was found in a human donor in a cohort sampled during active COVID-19. The chain links TRBV11-3 to TRBJ2-1; no clear D gene. Sequenced input: peripheral blood. The CDR3 DNA follows: TGTGCCAGCAGCTTAGACGTGAGCTCCTACAATGAGCAGTTCTTC. This translates into CASSLDVSSYNEQFF.